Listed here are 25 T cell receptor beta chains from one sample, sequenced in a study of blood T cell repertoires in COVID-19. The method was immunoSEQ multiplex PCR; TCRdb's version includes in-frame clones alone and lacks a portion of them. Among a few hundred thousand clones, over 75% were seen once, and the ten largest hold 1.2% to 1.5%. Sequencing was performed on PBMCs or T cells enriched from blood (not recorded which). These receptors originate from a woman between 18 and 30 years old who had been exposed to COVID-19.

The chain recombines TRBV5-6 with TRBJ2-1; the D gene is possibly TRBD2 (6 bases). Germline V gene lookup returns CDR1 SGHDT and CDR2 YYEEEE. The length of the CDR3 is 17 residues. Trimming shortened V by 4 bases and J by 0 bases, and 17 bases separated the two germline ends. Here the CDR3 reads CASSLEPDGSSYNEQFF. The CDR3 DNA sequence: TGTGCCAGCAGCCTGGAACCGGACGGGAGCTCCTACAATGAGCAGTTCTTC.

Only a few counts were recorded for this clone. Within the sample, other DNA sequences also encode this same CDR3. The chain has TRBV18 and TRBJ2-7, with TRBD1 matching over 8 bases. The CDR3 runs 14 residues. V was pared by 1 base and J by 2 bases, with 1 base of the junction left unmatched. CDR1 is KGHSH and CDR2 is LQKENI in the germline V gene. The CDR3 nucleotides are TGTGCCAGCTCACCACGACAGGGGACCTACGAGCAGTACTTC. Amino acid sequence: CASSPRQGTYEQYF.

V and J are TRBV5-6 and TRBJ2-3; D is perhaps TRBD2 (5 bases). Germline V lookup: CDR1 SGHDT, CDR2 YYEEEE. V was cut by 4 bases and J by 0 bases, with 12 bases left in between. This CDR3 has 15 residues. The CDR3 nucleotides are TGTGCCAGCAGCACCCGACCGGGGAGCACAGATACGCAGTATTTT. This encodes CASSTRPGSTDTQYF.

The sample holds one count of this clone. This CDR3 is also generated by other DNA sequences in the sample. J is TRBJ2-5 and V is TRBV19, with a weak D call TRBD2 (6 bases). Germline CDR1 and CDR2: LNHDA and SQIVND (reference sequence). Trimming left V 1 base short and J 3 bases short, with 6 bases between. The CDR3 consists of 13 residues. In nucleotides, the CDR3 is TGTGCCAGTAGTATAGGCGGGAAAGAGACCCAGTACTTC. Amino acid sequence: CASSIGGKETQYF. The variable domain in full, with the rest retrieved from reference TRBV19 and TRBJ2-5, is DGGITQSPKYLFRKEGQNVTLSCEQNLNHDAMYWYRQDPGQGLRLIYYSQIVNDFQKGDIAEGYSVSREKKESFPLTVTSAQKNPTAFYLCASSIGGKETQYFGPGTRLLVL.

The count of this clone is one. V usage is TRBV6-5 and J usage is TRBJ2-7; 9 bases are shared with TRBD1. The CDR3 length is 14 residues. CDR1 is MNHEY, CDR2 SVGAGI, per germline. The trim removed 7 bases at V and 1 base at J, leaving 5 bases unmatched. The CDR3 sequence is CASTRGTGSYEQYF. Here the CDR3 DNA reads TGTGCCAGCACCCGGGGGACAGGGTCCTACGAGCAGTACTTC.

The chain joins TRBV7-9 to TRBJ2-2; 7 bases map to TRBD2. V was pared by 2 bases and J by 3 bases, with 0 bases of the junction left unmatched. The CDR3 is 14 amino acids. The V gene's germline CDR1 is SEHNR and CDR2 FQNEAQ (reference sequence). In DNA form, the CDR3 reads TGTGCCAGCAGCTTACTAGCGGACACCGGGGAGCTGTTTTTT. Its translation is CASSLLADTGELFF.

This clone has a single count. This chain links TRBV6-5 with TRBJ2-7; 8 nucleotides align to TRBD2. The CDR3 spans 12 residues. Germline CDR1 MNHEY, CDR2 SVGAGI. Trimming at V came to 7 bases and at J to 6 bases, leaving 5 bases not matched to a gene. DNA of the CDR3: TGTGCCAGCAACGCCGGGACTAGCGAGCAGTACTTC. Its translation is CASNAGTSEQYF.

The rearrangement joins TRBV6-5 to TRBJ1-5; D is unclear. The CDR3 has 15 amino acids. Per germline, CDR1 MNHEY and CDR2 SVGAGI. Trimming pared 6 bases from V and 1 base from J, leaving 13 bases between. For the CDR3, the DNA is TGTGCCAGCAGCGCGGGTCGTAGCAGCAATCAGCCCCAGCATTTT. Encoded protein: CASSAGRSSNQPQHF.

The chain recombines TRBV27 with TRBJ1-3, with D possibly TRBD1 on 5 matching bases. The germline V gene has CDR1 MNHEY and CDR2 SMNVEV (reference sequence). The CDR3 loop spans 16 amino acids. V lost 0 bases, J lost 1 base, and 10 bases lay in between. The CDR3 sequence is CASSLSGRESGNTIYF. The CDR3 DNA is TGTGCCAGCAGTTTATCGGGCAGGGAATCTGGAAACACCATATATTTT.

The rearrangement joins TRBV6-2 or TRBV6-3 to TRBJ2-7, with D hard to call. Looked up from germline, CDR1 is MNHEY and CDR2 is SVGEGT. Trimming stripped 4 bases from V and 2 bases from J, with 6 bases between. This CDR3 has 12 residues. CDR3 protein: CASSSFAYEQYF. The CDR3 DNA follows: TGTGCCAGCAGTTCTTTCGCCTACGAGCAGTACTTC.

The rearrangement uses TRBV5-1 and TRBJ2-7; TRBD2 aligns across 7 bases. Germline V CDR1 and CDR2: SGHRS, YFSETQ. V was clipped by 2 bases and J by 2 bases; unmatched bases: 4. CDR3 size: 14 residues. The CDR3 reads CASSLSGVTYEQYF. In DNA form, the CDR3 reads TGCGCCAGCAGCTTAAGCGGGGTAACCTACGAGCAGTACTTC. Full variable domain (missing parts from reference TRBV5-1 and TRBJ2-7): KAGVTQTPRYLIKTRGQQVTLSCSPISGHRSVSWYQQTPGQGLQFLFEYFSETQRNKGNFPGRFSGRQFSNSRSEMNVSTLELGDSALYLCASSLSGVTYEQYFGPGTRLTVT.

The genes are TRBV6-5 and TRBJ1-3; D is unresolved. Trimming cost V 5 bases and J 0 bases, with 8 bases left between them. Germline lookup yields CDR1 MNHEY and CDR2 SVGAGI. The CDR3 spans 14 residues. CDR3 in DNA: TGTGCCAGCAGTAACGGGTACTCTGGAAACACCATATATTTT. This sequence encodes CASSNGYSGNTIYF.

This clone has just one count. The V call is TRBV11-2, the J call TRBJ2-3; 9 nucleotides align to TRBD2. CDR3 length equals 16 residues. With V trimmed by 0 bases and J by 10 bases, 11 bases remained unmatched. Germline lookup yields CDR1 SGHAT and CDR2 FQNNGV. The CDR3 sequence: CASSLDSVVAGVSQYF. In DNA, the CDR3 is TGTGCCAGCAGCTTAGATTCCGTAGTAGCGGGAGTCTCGCAGTATTTT.

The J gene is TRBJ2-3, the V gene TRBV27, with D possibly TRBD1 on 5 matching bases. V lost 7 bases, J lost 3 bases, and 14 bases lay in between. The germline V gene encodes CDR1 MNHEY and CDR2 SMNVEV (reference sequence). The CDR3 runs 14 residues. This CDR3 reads CASKPGFTTDTQYF. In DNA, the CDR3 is TGTGCCAGCAAACCAGGGTTTACTACAGATACGCAGTATTTT.

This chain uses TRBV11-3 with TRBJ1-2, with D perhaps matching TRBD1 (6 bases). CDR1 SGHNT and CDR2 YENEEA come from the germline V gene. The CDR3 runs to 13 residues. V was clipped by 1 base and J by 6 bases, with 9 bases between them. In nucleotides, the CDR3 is TGTGCCAGCAGCTTAGCGTACAGGGATGGCTACACCTTC. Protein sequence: CASSLAYRDGYTF.

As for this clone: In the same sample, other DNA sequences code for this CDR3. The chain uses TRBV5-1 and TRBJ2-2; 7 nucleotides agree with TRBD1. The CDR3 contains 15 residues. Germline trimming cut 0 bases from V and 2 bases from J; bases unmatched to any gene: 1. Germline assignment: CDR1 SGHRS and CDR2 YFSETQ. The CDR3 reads CASSLDRGNTGELFF. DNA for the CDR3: TGCGCCAGCAGCTTGGACAGGGGAAACACCGGGGAGCTGTTTTTT.

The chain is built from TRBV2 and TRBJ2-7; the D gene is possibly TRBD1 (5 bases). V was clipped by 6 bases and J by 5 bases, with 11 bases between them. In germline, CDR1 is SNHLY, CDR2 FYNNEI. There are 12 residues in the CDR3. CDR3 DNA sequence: TGTGCCAGCAGCAGGGAAGATGACGAGCAGTACTTC. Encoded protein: CASSREDDEQYF.

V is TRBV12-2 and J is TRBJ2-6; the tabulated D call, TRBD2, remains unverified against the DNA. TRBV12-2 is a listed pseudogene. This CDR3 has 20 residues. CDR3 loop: CATPLSCLAGSSSGANVLTF. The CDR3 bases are TGTGCAACTCCCCTCTCTTGCCTAGCGGGGAGTTCCTCTGGGGCCAACGTCCTGACTTTC.

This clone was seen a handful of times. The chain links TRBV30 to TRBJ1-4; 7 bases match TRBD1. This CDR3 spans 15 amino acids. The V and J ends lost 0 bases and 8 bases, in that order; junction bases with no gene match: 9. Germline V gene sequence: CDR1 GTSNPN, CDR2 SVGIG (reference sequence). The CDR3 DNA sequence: TGTGCCTGGAGTGTACGAAGGACAGGAGGAGAAAAACTGTTTTTT. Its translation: CAWSVRRTGGEKLFF.

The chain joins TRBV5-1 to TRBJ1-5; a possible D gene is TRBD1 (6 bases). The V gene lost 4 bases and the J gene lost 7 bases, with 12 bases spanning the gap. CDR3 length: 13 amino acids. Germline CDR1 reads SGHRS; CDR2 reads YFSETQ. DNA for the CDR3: TGCGCCAGCAGCAGGGGAGGGGGACAGCCCCAGCATTTT. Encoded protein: CASSRGGGQPQHF.

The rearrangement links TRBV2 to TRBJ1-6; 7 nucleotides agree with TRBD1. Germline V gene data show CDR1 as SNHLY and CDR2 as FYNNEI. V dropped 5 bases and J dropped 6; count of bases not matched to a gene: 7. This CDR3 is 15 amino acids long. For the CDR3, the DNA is TGTGCCAGCAGTACACCGGGACAGCCTAATTCACCCCTCCACTTT. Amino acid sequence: CASSTPGQPNSPLHF. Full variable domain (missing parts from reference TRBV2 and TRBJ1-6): EPEVTQTPSHQVTQMGQEVILRCVPISNHLYFYWYRQILGQKVEFLVSFYNNEISEKSEIFDDQFSVERPDGSNFTLKIRSTKLEDSAMYFCASSTPGQPNSPLHFGNGTRLTVT.

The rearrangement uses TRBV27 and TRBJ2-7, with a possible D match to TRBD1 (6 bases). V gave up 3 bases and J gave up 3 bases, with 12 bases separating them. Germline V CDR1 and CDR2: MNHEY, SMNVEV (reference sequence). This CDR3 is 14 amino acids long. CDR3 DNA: TGTGCCAGCAGTTTTCATGGGGGCGTCTACGAGCAGTACTTC. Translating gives CASSFHGGVYEQYF.

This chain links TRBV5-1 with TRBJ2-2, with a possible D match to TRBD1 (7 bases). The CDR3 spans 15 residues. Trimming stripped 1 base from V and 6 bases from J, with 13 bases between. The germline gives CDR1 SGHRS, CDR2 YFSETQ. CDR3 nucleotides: TGCGCCAGCAGCTTGACGTCAGGGGGGCCCGGGGAGCTGTTTTTT. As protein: CASSLTSGGPGELFF.

For the CDR3, the DNA is TGTGCCAGCAGTTTATCGTCTTTAGCGGGAGGGAGCACAGATACGCAGTATTTT. Translating gives CASSLSSLAGGSTDTQYF. The chain carries TRBV27 and TRBJ2-3; 11 bases line up with TRBD2. The germline gives CDR1 MNHEY, CDR2 SMNVEV (reference sequence). Trimming took 0 bases from V and 0 from J; bases not matched to a gene: 5. The CDR3 consists of 18 residues.

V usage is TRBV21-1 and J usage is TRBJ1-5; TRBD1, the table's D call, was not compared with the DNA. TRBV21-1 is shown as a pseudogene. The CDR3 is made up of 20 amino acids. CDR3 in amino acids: CASSKERWTGTRSGIQPQHF. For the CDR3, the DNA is TGTGCCAGCAGCAAAGAGCGCTGGACAGGGACTCGGAGCGGTATTCAGCCCCAGCATTTT.